The clone carrying this T cell receptor beta chain was seen only a few times. Its antigen is unidentified. This record belongs to a study of response to subunit inactivated influenza vaccine. Overall study results and limits: There was a suggestion from the authors that each seasonal influenza vaccination recruits few new T cells.

The germline V gene encodes CDR1 SGDLS and CDR2 YYNGEE. This CDR3 comprises 12 residues. V lost 4 bases and J 6 bases, leaving 9 bases between the germline ends. MiXCR was run by TCRdb on the RT-PCR reads, yielding one entry per CDR3 protein. Of hundreds of thousands of distinct CDR3 sequences listed, 6.5% to 8% were seen once; the top ten hold around 13%. This TCR derives from a man between 45 and 75 years old who received an inactivated influenza vaccine. V gene TRBV9 combines with J gene TRBJ2-3, with D unresolved. The sample was PBMCs from blood, taken 23 to 25 months after vaccination. Written as DNA, the CDR3 is TGTGCCAGCAGCCCAACATTGGATACGCAGTATTTT. The encoded protein is CASSPTLDTQYF.